This TCR beta chain was observed in a study of blood T cell repertoires in COVID-19. The CDR3 has 16 amino acids. J lost 3 bases, V lost 4 bases, and 7 bases had no gene match. Profiling relied on immunoSEQ multiplex PCR, and the TCRdb table lists in-frame clones only, not all of them. Among under 200,000 clones listed, under 85% were seen once. V and J are TRBV5-3 and TRBJ1-5, with 10 bases fitting TRBD1. TRBV5-3 is an ORF; its function is uncertain. The receptor was isolated from a man in his sixties with active or convalescent COVID-19. The sequencing sample was made of peripheral blood. CDR3 sequence: CARSIRQGANNQPQHF. The CDR3 bases are TGTGCCAGAAGCATCAGACAGGGGGCCAACAATCAGCCCCAGCATTTT.